This entry lists 26 T cell receptor beta chains sequenced from one sample in a study of OX40 agonist ivuxolimab in advanced cancers. Produced via immunoSEQ multiplex PCR; TCRdb's table is partial and in-frame only. Found here are about 59,000 clones, about 87% of them singletons; the top ten hold approximately 2%. Sequenced material: CD4+ or CD8+ T cells sorted from blood, taken in a trial of the OX40 agonist ivuxolimab. Every receptor here comes from an adult with an advanced solid tumor such as melanoma, head and neck, liver or kidney cancer.

The genes are TRBV11-2 and TRBJ1-2, with D uncertain. The CDR3 covers 12 residues. CDR1 SGHAT and CDR2 FQNNGV come from the germline V gene. Trimming pared 7 bases from V and 5 bases from J, leaving 11 bases between. The CDR3 reads CASNDGLYGYTF. The CDR3 DNA follows: TGTGCCAGCAACGACGGTCTTTATGGCTACACCTTC.

The genes are TRBV28 and TRBJ2-2; 9 nucleotides agree with TRBD1. Germline V gene sequence: CDR1 MDHEN, CDR2 SYDVKM. The CDR3 runs 15 residues. V trimming: 6 bases; J trimming: 5 bases; junction bases outside the gene matches: 7. CDR3 nucleotide sequence: TGTGCCAGCAGGGTCACAGGGGGCCGAACCGGGGAGCTGTTTTTT. It encodes CASRVTGGRTGELFF. The whole variable domain, remainder taken from reference TRBV28 and TRBJ2-2, is DVKVTQSSRYLVKRTGEKVFLECVQDMDHENMFWYRQDPGLGLRLIYFSYDVKMKEKGDIPEGYSVSREKKERFSLILESASTNQTSMYLCASRVTGGRTGELFFGEGSRLTVL.

This chain uses TRBV4-3 with TRBJ1-2, with unresolved D. V was pared by 2 bases and J by 5 bases, with 12 bases between. This CDR3 is built from 14 residues. Germline V lookup: CDR1 LGHNA, CDR2 YSLEER. Here the CDR3 DNA reads TGCGCCAGCAGCCAAAGTACAACCCAATATGGCTACACCTTC. Translation: CASSQSTTQYGYTF.

This clone was seen only a few times. J is TRBJ2-3 and V is TRBV30; TRBD2 aligns across 11 bases. The V gene's germline CDR1 is GTSNPN and CDR2 SVGIG (reference sequence). The CDR3 spans 14 residues. J lost 2 bases, V lost 5 bases, and 3 bases had no gene match. CDR3 protein: CAWSGLAATDTQYF. Here the CDR3 DNA reads TGTGCCTGGTCGGGACTAGCGGCCACAGATACGCAGTATTTT.

This rearrangement joins TRBV5-6 to TRBJ1-2, with TRBD1 matching 8 bases. The CDR3 spans 14 residues. Unmatched junction bases numbered 9, after V lost 3 bases and J lost 8 bases. Germline V gene lookup returns CDR1 SGHDT and CDR2 YYEEEE. The CDR3 loop reads CASSSVSGGKGYTF. CDR3 in DNA: TGTGCCAGCAGCTCAGTATCAGGGGGCAAAGGCTACACCTTC.

V gene TRBV7-9 combines with J gene TRBJ2-2, with D perhaps TRBD2 (6 bases). Between the trimmed V and J ends, which lost 6 bases and 2 bases, there was a span of 13 bases. The germline CDR1 and CDR2 sequences are SEHNR and FQNEAQ (reference sequence). The CDR3 consists of 15 residues. CDR3 sequence: CASRYPGLNTGELFF. DNA for the CDR3: TGTGCCAGCAGATATCCGGGACTCAACACCGGGGAGCTGTTTTTT.

There are a few counts of this clone. This chain uses TRBV30 with TRBJ1-1; D is ambiguous. V lost 5 bases, J lost 4 bases, and 5 bases lay in between. The CDR3 contains 10 residues. Germline V gives CDR1 GTSNPN, CDR2 SVGIG (reference sequence). CDR3 sequence reads: CAWGVTEAFF. CDR3 DNA sequence: TGTGCCTGGGGGGTCACTGAAGCTTTCTTT.

As for this clone: This sample also contains other DNA sequences that code for the same CDR3. The chain is built from TRBV7-2 and TRBJ1-3; D ambiguous. Germline lookup yields CDR1 SGHTA and CDR2 FQGNSA. With 0 bases removed from V and 0 bases from J, the gap between germline ends came to 9 bases. CDR3 size: 16 residues. CDR3 protein: CASSLASGSSGNTIYF. The CDR3 nucleotides read TGTGCCAGCAGCTTAGCGAGTGGCAGCTCTGGAAACACCATATATTTT.

This clone turned up a few times. V usage is TRBV5-1 and J usage is TRBJ2-1, with 12 bases identical to TRBD2. CDR1 and CDR2 (germline): SGHRS, YFSETQ. After removal of 0 bases from V and 10 bases from J, the junction contained 8 bases not matched to a gene. This CDR3 region has 16 residues. The CDR3 protein is CASSLADLAGGGEQFF. CDR3 bases: TGCGCCAGCAGCTTGGCCGACCTAGCGGGAGGGGGGGAGCAGTTCTTC.

V is TRBV5-5 and J is TRBJ2-7, with D perhaps matching TRBD1 or TRBD2 (5 bases each). The CDR3 has 14 residues. Germline V gene lookup returns CDR1 SGHKS and CDR2 YYEKEE (reference sequence). Trimming cost V 0 bases and J 2 bases, with 9 bases left between them. The CDR3 DNA reads as TGTGCCAGCAGCTTGGCCCGGGGACCCTACGAGCAGTACTTC. It encodes CASSLARGPYEQYF.

The chain employs TRBV30 and TRBJ1-6, with a tentative D call TRBD1 (6 bases). The CDR3 loop spans 14 amino acids. Per germline, CDR1 GTSNPN and CDR2 SVGIG (reference sequence). Trimming cost V 2 bases and J 10 bases, with 15 bases left between them. As DNA, the CDR3 is TGTGCCTGGAGTCCCCGAGGGGGTTTCTCACCCCTCCACTTT. This translates into CAWSPRGGFSPLHF.

For the CDR3, the DNA is TGTGCCAGCAGCTTAGCTGTAGCGGGAGGGGAGACCCAGTACTTC. Translation gives CASSLAVAGGETQYF. The J gene is TRBJ2-5, the V gene TRBV7-2; 11 nucleotides line up with TRBD2. CDR1 is SGHTA and CDR2 is FQGNSA in the germline V gene. The CDR3 loop spans 15 amino acids. Trimming at V came to 0 bases and at J to 5 bases, leaving 2 bases not matched to a gene.

Here the CDR3 DNA reads TGCGCCAGCAGCTTAAGAAGAGGTCCCCTCTCCTACGAGCAGTACTTC. Translated, it gives CASSLRRGPLSYEQYF. This chain connects TRBV5-1 to TRBJ2-7; no firm D call. Germline lookup yields CDR1 SGHRS and CDR2 YFSETQ. The CDR3 is 16 amino acids. The germline V and J ends were trimmed by 2 bases and 0 bases, with 15 bases remaining between them.

The chain recombines TRBV6-5 with TRBJ2-2; D call uncertain. Germline values: CDR1 MNHEY, CDR2 SVGAGI. The ends were cut back, 7 bases at V and 3 bases at J, with 15 bases in the middle. The CDR3 is made up of 15 amino acids. In DNA form, the CDR3 reads TGTGCCAGCAAAAGACCCGCCGGTGACACCGGGGAGCTGTTTTTT. Translation gives CASKRPAGDTGELFF.

This sequence joins TRBV7-2 and TRBJ1-3; D is unresolved. Germline V CDR1 and CDR2: SGHTA, FQGNSA. Deletions cut 1 base from V and 0 bases from J, with 7 bases between. CDR3 size: 15 residues. In nucleotides, the CDR3 is TGTGCCAGCAGCTTAGGTTCTTACTCTGGAAACACCATATATTTT. This encodes CASSLGSYSGNTIYF.

The V and J genes are TRBV4-1 and TRBJ1-4; possible D gene TRBD1, 5 bases. The CDR3 loop spans 16 amino acids. Germline V gene sequence: CDR1 MGHRA, CDR2 YSYEKL. V dropped 0 bases and J dropped 4 bases, with 12 bases sitting between them. The DNA of the CDR3 is TGCGCCAGCAGCCAAGATCCCGGGACCGTTAATGAAAAACTGTTTTTT. This gives the protein CASSQDPGTVNEKLFF.

This chain uses TRBV7-9 with TRBJ1-1; D gene unclear. The length of the CDR3 is 13 residues. V lost 2 bases and J 5 bases, leaving 9 bases between the germline ends. Germline V gene data show CDR1 as SEHNR and CDR2 as FQNEAQ (reference sequence). The DNA for the CDR3 is TGTGCCAGCAGCTTATTGGTGGGTACTGAAGCTTTCTTT. Its translation is CASSLLVGTEAFF.

The genes are TRBV27 and TRBJ1-2, with a tentative D call TRBD1 (5 bases). V lost 5 bases and J lost 2, with 12 bases in between. The CDR3 extends over 14 amino acids. CDR1 and CDR2 (germline): MNHEY, SMNVEV (reference sequence). The DNA for the CDR3 is TGTGCCAGCAGTCAACGGGACTCCAACTATGGCTACACCTTC. It codes for CASSQRDSNYGYTF.

This chain links TRBV5-1 with TRBJ2-2; D not certain. Trimming left V 6 bases short and J 5 bases short, with 11 bases between. This CDR3 comprises 13 residues. Germline loops: CDR1 SGHRS, CDR2 YFSETQ. The CDR3 DNA reads as TGCGCCAGCACTCCCTCCGGGACCGGGGAGCTGTTTTTT. Amino acid sequence: CASTPSGTGELFF.

This clone was observed once. J is TRBJ2-5 and V is TRBV7-9; D might be TRBD2 (6 bases). The CDR3 length is 14 residues. Between the trimmed V and J ends, which lost 5 bases and 5 bases, there was a span of 15 bases. Germline CDR1 is SEHNR and CDR2 is FQNEAQ (reference sequence). CDR3 sequence reads: CASSPPGVSETQYF. The CDR3 DNA sequence: TGTGCCAGCAGCCCCCCGGGGGTTTCCGAGACCCAGTACTTC.

This clone was seen a few times. At the DNA level, this CDR3 is encoded by other sequences in the same sample as well. The chain combines TRBV6-5 with TRBJ2-1, with 7 bases identical to TRBD1. V was clipped by 7 bases and J by 6 bases; unmatched bases: 12. The germline gives CDR1 MNHEY, CDR2 SVGAGI. The CDR3 is 15 residues long. This CDR3 is CASKVTGAHSNEQFF. In DNA form, the CDR3 reads TGTGCCAGCAAGGTTACAGGGGCCCATTCCAATGAGCAGTTCTTC.

The genes are TRBV7-9 and TRBJ1-1, with a weak D call TRBD1 (5 bases). The germline V and J ends were trimmed by 0 bases and 5 bases, with 10 bases remaining between them. Germline CDR1 is SEHNR and CDR2 is FQNEAQ (reference sequence). This CDR3 is 14 amino acids long. CDR3 protein: CASSLAGAVTEAFF. The DNA of the CDR3 is TGTGCCAGCAGCTTAGCAGGGGCGGTTACTGAAGCTTTCTTT.

The chain uses TRBV10-3 and TRBJ1-5, with D possibly TRBD1 on 5 matching bases. Between the trimmed V and J ends, which lost 11 bases and 0 bases, there was a span of 17 bases. There are 15 residues in the CDR3. Germline lookup yields CDR1 ENHRY and CDR2 SYGVKD. CDR3 amino acids: CASRGDINSNQPQHF. The DNA of the CDR3 is TGTGCCTCTAGGGGAGACATCAATAGCAATCAGCCCCAGCATTTT.

V usage is TRBV7-2 and J usage is TRBJ1-4; possibly TRBD1 for D (6 bases). There are 15 residues in the CDR3. CDR1 SGHTA and CDR2 FQGNSA come from the germline V gene. V was cut by 2 bases and J by 8 bases, with 15 bases left in between. The chain's CDR3 is CASSLLGGGQEKLFF. The CDR3 DNA reads TGTGCCAGCAGCTTATTAGGGGGGGGCCAGGAAAAACTGTTTTTT.

The chain is built from TRBV5-4 and TRBJ2-3, with 9 nucleotides matching TRBD2. CDR1 and CDR2 (germline): SGHNT, YYREEE (reference sequence). This CDR3 has 18 residues. V trimming: 2 bases; J trimming: 11 bases; junction bases outside the gene matches: 21. CDR3 in DNA: TGTGCCAGCAGCTTCGGTTTCGGCGGGAGGGCCGGGGGGGTATGGCAGTATTTT. This encodes CASSFGFGGRAGGVWQYF.

The V call is TRBV30, the J call TRBJ2-3; D not resolved. The CDR3 runs to 14 residues. V gave up 0 bases and J gave up 0 bases, with 7 bases separating them. Germline loops: CDR1 GTSNPN, CDR2 SVGIG (reference sequence). The CDR3 nucleotides read TGTGCCTGGAGTGTAGATCACAGCACAGATACGCAGTATTTT. Translated: CAWSVDHSTDTQYF.